This T cell receptor (beta chain) was sequenced in a study of OX40 agonist ivuxolimab in advanced cancers. This table comes from immunoSEQ multiplex PCR, and its TCRdb copy is limited to in-frame clones, with some not included. The sample contains 45,000 to 60,000 clones, roughly nine tenths of which appear only once. The length of the CDR3 is 17 residues. The ends were cut back, 2 bases at V and 0 bases at J, with 14 bases in the middle. CDR1 LNHDA and CDR2 SQIVND come from the germline V gene (reference sequence). Source: CD4+ or CD8+ T cells sorted from blood, taken in a trial of the OX40 agonist ivuxolimab. The gene calls are TRBV19 and TRBJ1-3; D is perhaps TRBD1 (5 bases). The TCR was taken from an adult with an advanced solid tumor such as melanoma, head and neck, liver or kidney cancer. CDR3: CASSISQDRNSGNTIYF. DNA for the CDR3: TGTGCCAGTAGTATAAGCCAAGACAGAAACTCTGGAAACACCATATATTTT. Together with reference TRBV19 and TRBJ1-3, the CDR3 gives the full variable domain: DGGITQSPKYLFRKEGQNVTLSCEQNLNHDAMYWYRQDPGQGLRLIYYSQIVNDFQKGDIAEGYSVSREKKESFPLTVTSAQKNPTAFYLCASSISQDRNSGNTIYFGEGSWLTVV.